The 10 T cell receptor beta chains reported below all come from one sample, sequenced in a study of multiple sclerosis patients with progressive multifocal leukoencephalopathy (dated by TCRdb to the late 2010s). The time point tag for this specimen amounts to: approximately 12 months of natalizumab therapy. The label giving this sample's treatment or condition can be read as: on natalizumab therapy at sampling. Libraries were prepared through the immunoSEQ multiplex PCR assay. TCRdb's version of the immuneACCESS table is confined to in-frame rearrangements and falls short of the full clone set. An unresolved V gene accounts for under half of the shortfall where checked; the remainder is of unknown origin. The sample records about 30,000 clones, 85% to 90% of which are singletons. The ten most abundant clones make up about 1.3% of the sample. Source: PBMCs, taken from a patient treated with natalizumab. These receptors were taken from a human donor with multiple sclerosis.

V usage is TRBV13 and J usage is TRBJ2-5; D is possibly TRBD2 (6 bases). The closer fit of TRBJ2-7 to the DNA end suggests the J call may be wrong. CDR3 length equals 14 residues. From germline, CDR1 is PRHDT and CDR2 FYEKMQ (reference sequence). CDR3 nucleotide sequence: TGTGCCAGCAGCCCGGGACTCGGGGTTTACGAGCAGTACTTC. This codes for CASSPGLGVYEQYF.

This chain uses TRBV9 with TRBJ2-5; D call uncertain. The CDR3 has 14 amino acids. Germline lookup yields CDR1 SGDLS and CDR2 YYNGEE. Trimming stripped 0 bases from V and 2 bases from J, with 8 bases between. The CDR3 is CASSVGPDQETQYF. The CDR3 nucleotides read TGTGCCAGCAGCGTAGGGCCGGATCAAGAGACCCAGTACTTC.

CDR3 protein: CASSLGVAGGRNPLHF. In DNA form, the CDR3 reads TGTGCCAGCAGCTTGGGCGTGGCTGGGGGCAGAAATCCCCTCCACTTT. This chain connects TRBV5-5 to TRBJ1-6; D is perhaps TRBD1 (6 bases). The CDR3 is 16 amino acids. V gave up 0 bases and J gave up 13 bases, with 20 bases separating them. Germline CDR1 SGHKS, CDR2 YYEKEE (reference sequence).

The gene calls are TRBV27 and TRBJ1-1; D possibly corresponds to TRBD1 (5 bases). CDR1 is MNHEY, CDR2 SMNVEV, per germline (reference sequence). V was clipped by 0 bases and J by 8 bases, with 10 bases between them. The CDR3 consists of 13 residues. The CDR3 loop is CASSLSGPVEAFF. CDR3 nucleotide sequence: TGTGCCAGCAGTTTATCGGGGCCCGTCGAAGCTTTCTTT.

CDR3 loop: CASSLTRIEQFF. The CDR3 region has the DNA TGTGCCAGCAGCTTAACGAGGATTGAGCAGTTCTTC. The rearrangement joins TRBV7-9 to TRBJ2-1; D unresolved. Germline assignment: CDR1 SEHNR and CDR2 FQNEAQ (reference sequence). V was clipped by 2 bases and J by 9 bases, with 8 bases between them. CDR3 length: 12 amino acids.

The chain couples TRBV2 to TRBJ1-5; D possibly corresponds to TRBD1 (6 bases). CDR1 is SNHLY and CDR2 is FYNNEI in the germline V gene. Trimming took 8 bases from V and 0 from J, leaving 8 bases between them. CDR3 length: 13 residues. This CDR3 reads CASEGDSNQPQHF. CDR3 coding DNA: TGTGCCAGCGAGGGGGATAGCAATCAGCCCCAGCATTTT. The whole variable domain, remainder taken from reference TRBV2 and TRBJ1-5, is EPEVTQTPSHQVTQMGQEVILRCVPISNHLYFYWYRQILGQKVEFLVSFYNNEISEKSEIFDDQFSVERPDGSNFTLKIRSTKLEDSAMYFCASEGDSNQPQHFGDGTRLSIL.

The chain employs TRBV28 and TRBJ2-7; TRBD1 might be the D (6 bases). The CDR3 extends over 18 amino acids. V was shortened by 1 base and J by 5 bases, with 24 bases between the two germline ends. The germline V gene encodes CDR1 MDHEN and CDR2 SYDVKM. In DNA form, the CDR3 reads TGTGCCAGCAGTTTATATGGTTGGGGGCGGCAGGGTGCTGACGAGCAGTACTTC. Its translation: CASSLYGWGRQGADEQYF.

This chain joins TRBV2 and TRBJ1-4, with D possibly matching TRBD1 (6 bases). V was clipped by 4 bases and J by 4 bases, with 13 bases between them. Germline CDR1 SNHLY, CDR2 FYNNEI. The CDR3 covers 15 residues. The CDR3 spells CASSVGGGGNEKLFF. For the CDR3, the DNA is TGTGCCAGCAGTGTCGGGGGAGGGGGTAATGAAAAACTGTTTTTT.

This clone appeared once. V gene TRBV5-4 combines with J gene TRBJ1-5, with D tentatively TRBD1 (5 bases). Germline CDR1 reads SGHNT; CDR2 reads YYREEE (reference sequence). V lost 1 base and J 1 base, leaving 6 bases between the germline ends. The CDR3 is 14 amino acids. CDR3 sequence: CASSLQGSNQPQHF. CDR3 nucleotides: TGTGCCAGCAGCTTGCAGGGAAGCAATCAGCCCCAGCATTTT.

CDR3 DNA sequence: TGTGCCAGCAGCCCAACTAGCGGGGGTAACAATGAGCAGTTCTTC. It is translated as CASSPTSGGNNEQFF. V and J are TRBV4-2 and TRBJ2-1, with TRBD2 identical over 11 bases. CDR1 is LGHNA, CDR2 YNFKEQ, per germline. The CDR3 covers 15 residues. V lost 4 bases, J lost 5 bases, and 4 bases stayed unmatched.